This T cell receptor (beta chain) emerged from a study of cytomegalovirus exposure and HLA in healthy donors. Overall study context: The study's early data release held approximately 91 million unique TCRs from HLA-typed donors.

Points on this clone: Antigen unknown.

It was with 60 Vbeta and 13 Jbeta primers that the PCR ran. The assay was immunoSEQ multiplex PCR, and TCRdb's table has in-frame clones only and misses some. The listing records roughly 30,000 clones. Overall study findings and caveats: The study flagged fewer than 200 TCR beta chains as cytomegalovirus-associated. TCR sequences were mostly rare, though some public TCRs occurred in many donors. In a later analysis, TCR beta V- and J-gene trimming showed a link to a missense DCLRE1C variant.

This CDR3 has 17 amino acids. The V gene end was trimmed by 1 base and the J gene end by 3 bases; junction bases not matched to a gene: 4. Germline lookup yields CDR1 LNHNV and CDR2 YYDKDF (reference sequence). Specimen: PBMCs. The V and J genes are TRBV15 and TRBJ2-7; 15 nucleotides agree with TRBD2. This receptor was taken from a female donor in good health and CMV-seronegative. In nucleotides, the CDR3 is TGTGCCACCAGCAGAGGTGGGACTAGCGGGGGGAACTACGAGCAGTACTTC. It encodes CATSRGGTSGGNYEQYF.